This TCR beta chain emerged from a study of T cell responses to AZD1222 COVID-19 vaccine. The protocol was immunoSEQ multiplex PCR, while the TCRdb copy is restricted to in-frame clones and leaves out a portion. This sample carries some 180,000 clones, roughly 92% of them seen once, and the ten largest clones take 1% to 1.5%. The specimen comprised peripheral blood, sampled on day 0 of AZD1222 vaccination. The clonotype was recovered from an adult in good health.

CDR3 sequence reads: CASSFVGTGELFF. The CDR3 bases are TGTGCCAGCAGCTTTGTAGGGACCGGGGAGCTGTTTTTT. The chain couples TRBV7-9 to TRBJ2-2; D call uncertain. The CDR3 is 13 amino acids. The V end lost 3 bases, the J end lost 5 bases, and 7 bases lay between the germline ends. Germline assignment: CDR1 SEHNR and CDR2 FQNEAQ (reference sequence).